Listed here are 27 T cell receptor beta chains from one sample, sequenced in a study of blood T cell repertoires in COVID-19. Measured with immunoSEQ multiplex PCR; TCRdb has only the in-frame clones, and not every one. Among approximately 270,000 clones, over 80% were seen once, and the ten largest hold 4.1%. Sequenced material: PBMCs or T cells enriched from blood (not recorded which). The source of these receptors is a woman younger than 45 with acute COVID-19.

The chain employs TRBV7-3 and TRBJ1-5; D is uncertain. The length of the CDR3 is 13 residues. The germline CDR1 and CDR2 sequences are SGHTA and FQGTGA. The V end lost 5 bases, the J end lost 0 bases, and 5 bases lay between the germline ends. The CDR3 here is CASSIDSNQPQHF. CDR3 DNA sequence: TGTGCCAGCAGCATAGATAGCAATCAGCCCCAGCATTTT.

The J gene is TRBJ2-1, the V gene TRBV5-1, with a possible D match to TRBD2 (7 bases). Germline-derived CDR1 and CDR2 are SGHRS and YFSETQ. The CDR3 has 13 amino acids. V was shortened by 4 bases and J by 9 bases, with 14 bases between the two germline ends. The CDR3 region has the DNA TGCGCCAGCAGCCTAGTTAGGGGGGGTGAGCAGTTCTTC. It specifies CASSLVRGGEQFF.

The CDR3 is CASRPSRGPPYEQYF. Here the CDR3 DNA reads TGTGCCAGCAGACCCAGCAGGGGGCCCCCCTACGAGCAGTACTTC. The chain recombines TRBV27 with TRBJ2-7; 8 nucleotides align to TRBD1. This CDR3 region has 15 residues. The V gene end was trimmed by 6 bases and the J gene end by 2 bases; junction bases not matched to a gene: 9. Germline V gene data show CDR1 as MNHEY and CDR2 as SMNVEV (reference sequence).

The chain couples TRBV27 to TRBJ2-1; 12 bases align to TRBD2. The J segment lost 4 bases and the V segment lost 6 bases, leaving 10 bases of the junction unmatched. The germline CDR1 and CDR2 sequences are MNHEY and SMNVEV (reference sequence). The CDR3 consists of 17 residues. The CDR3 is CASSSNRLAGDYNEQFF. DNA of the CDR3: TGTGCCAGCAGCTCAAACCGACTAGCGGGAGATTACAATGAGCAGTTCTTC.

The chain links TRBV6-5 to TRBJ2-2, with a possible D match to TRBD1 (6 bases). This CDR3 has 14 amino acids. V was pared by 6 bases and J by 7 bases, with 15 bases between. CDR1 and CDR2 (germline): MNHEY, SVGAGI. The CDR3 DNA follows: TGTGCCAGCAGCCCCCAGGGGCCATTCGGGGAGCTGTTTTTT. This gives the protein CASSPQGPFGELFF.

This clone appeared once. The gene calls are TRBV19 and TRBJ1-1; D not resolved. CDR3 length equals 14 residues. Germline lookup yields CDR1 LNHDA and CDR2 SQIVND (reference sequence). V gave up 0 bases and J gave up 5 bases, with 10 bases separating them. This chain's CDR3 is CASSIDGGETEAFF. CDR3 bases: TGTGCCAGTAGTATAGACGGTGGTGAGACTGAAGCTTTCTTT. The whole variable domain, remainder taken from reference TRBV19 and TRBJ1-1, is DGGITQSPKYLFRKEGQNVTLSCEQNLNHDAMYWYRQDPGQGLRLIYYSQIVNDFQKGDIAEGYSVSREKKESFPLTVTSAQKNPTAFYLCASSIDGGETEAFFGQGTRLTVV.

For the CDR3, the DNA is TGCGCCAGCAGCCCAAGGGACAGGCCCGGGTCTGGAAACACCATATATTTT. Translation gives CASSPRDRPGSGNTIYF. This sequence joins TRBV4-1 and TRBJ1-3, with 8 bases identical to TRBD1. The CDR3 consists of 17 residues. CDR1 is MGHRA, CDR2 YSYEKL, per germline. The V segment lost 4 bases and the J segment 1 base; nucleotides outside the gene matches: 9.

In the case of this clone: This same CDR3 is encoded by further DNA sequences in the sample. The CDR3 sequence: CASSQGSGKETQYF. The CDR3 region has the DNA TGTGCCAGCAGCCAAGGTAGCGGAAAAGAGACCCAGTACTTC. This chain connects TRBV3-1 (or the pseudogene TRBV3-2) to TRBJ2-5; perhaps TRBD2 as D (6 bases). This CDR3 region has 14 residues. Germline CDR1 is LGHDT and CDR2 is YNNKEL (reference sequence). V lost 1 base to trimming and J lost 3 bases, with 9 bases between them.

The rearrangement uses TRBV24-1 and TRBJ2-7, with TRBD2 as a possible D gene (6 bases). In germline, CDR1 is KGHDR, CDR2 SFDVKD. V was clipped by 3 bases and J by 4 bases, with 12 bases between them. The CDR3 loop spans 14 amino acids. DNA of the CDR3: TGTGCCACCAGTGATGCGGGGAAACTATACGAGCAGTACTTC. Protein product: CATSDAGKLYEQYF.

The V and J genes are TRBV28 and TRBJ1-5, with TRBD1 matching 7 bases. The V and J ends lost 3 bases and 4 bases, in that order; junction bases with no gene match: 6. This CDR3 contains 15 residues. CDR1 is MDHEN and CDR2 is SYDVKM in the germline V gene. The CDR3 loop is CASSLSQGGNQPQHF. In nucleotides, the CDR3 is TGTGCCAGCAGTTTGTCCCAGGGGGGAAATCAGCCCCAGCATTTT. Using reference TRBV28 and TRBJ1-5 for the parts outside the CDR3, the full variable domain is DVKVTQSSRYLVKRTGEKVFLECVQDMDHENMFWYRQDPGLGLRLIYFSYDVKMKEKGDIPEGYSVSREKKERFSLILESASTNQTSMYLCASSLSQGGNQPQHFGDGTRLSIL.

The chain uses TRBV4-2 and TRBJ2-7; the match to TRBD1 covers 7 bases. Germline CDR1 is LGHNA and CDR2 is YNFKEQ. There are 16 residues in the CDR3. The J segment lost 3 bases and the V segment lost 2 bases, leaving 10 bases of the junction unmatched. The CDR3 loop reads CASSQLSTGTDYEQYF. Here the CDR3 DNA reads TGTGCCAGCAGCCAACTTTCAACCGGGACAGACTACGAGCAGTACTTC.

With respect to this clone: Other nucleotide sequences in the sample specify the same CDR3. The genes are TRBV3-1 (or the pseudogene TRBV3-2) and TRBJ1-3; D perhaps matches TRBD1 (5 bases). The CDR3 contains 14 residues. Germline V gene data show CDR1 as LGHDT and CDR2 as YNNKEL (reference sequence). V was pared by 1 base and J by 1 base, with 5 bases between. CDR3 sequence reads: CASSQAGSGNTIYF. The CDR3 DNA reads as TGTGCCAGCAGCCAAGCAGGGTCTGGAAACACCATATATTTT.

The rearrangement uses TRBV7-8 and TRBJ1-1, with D maybe TRBD1 (5 bases). The CDR3 totals 14 residues. The V and J ends lost 8 bases and 1 base respectively, with 14 bases between them. CDR1 and CDR2 (germline): SGHVS, FQNEAQ. The CDR3, as DNA: TGTGCCAGCCGTGGGACGGGAGCGAACACTGAAGCTTTCTTT. This translates into CASRGTGANTEAFF.

V and J are TRBV19 and TRBJ1-1, with D possibly matching TRBD1 (6 bases). Trimming removed 5 bases from V and 7 bases from J, with 11 bases in between. The CDR3 spans 12 residues. Per germline, CDR1 LNHDA and CDR2 SQIVND (reference sequence). DNA of the CDR3: TGTGCCAGTAGTTTCTTACAGGGTGAAGCTTTCTTT. This gives the protein CASSFLQGEAFF.

The genes are TRBV19 and TRBJ1-1; 9 positions agree with TRBD1. V lost 4 bases and J lost 3; bases outside the gene matches: 9. The CDR3 runs to 16 residues. Germline V lookup: CDR1 LNHDA, CDR2 SQIVND (reference sequence). CDR3 residues: CASSKGTGTRDTEAFF. CDR3 DNA sequence: TGTGCCAGTAGTAAGGGGACAGGGACCCGGGACACTGAAGCTTTCTTT.

The chain has TRBV28 and TRBJ1-1; maybe TRBD1 (6 bases). Germline CDR1 MDHEN, CDR2 SYDVKM. The length of the CDR3 is 14 residues. V gave up 7 bases and J gave up 1 base, with 13 bases separating them. The CDR3 coding sequence is TGTGCCAGCACCACCGGGACACAGAACACTGAAGCTTTCTTT. This encodes CASTTGTQNTEAFF.

In regard to this clone: An end of the junction does not agree with germline; a read error may underlie this. The rearrangement joins TRBV5-4 to TRBJ2-7; 7 bases align to TRBD1. CDR1 and CDR2 (germline): SGHNT, YYREEE (reference sequence). The CDR3 contains 15 residues. CDR3 coding DNA: TGTGCCAGCAGCGGCAAGGGACAGCTCTCCGACGAGCAGTACTTC. It codes for CASSGKGQLSDEQYF.

The chain has TRBV28 and TRBJ2-7, with TRBD2 matching 11 bases. V gave up 8 bases and J gave up 3 bases; unmatched junction bases: 9. The CDR3 consists of 15 residues. Germline CDR1 and CDR2: MDHEN and SYDVKM. DNA for the CDR3: TGTGCCAGCCAAAGTCCGGGGACTAGCGGCTACGAGCAGTACTTC. Translating gives CASQSPGTSGYEQYF. Filled out from reference TRBV28 and TRBJ2-7, the complete variable domain reads DVKVTQSSRYLVKRTGEKVFLECVQDMDHENMFWYRQDPGLGLRLIYFSYDVKMKEKGDIPEGYSVSREKKERFSLILESASTNQTSMYLCASQSPGTSGYEQYFGPGTRLTVT.

CDR3 sequence reads: CANSDGAGETQYF. The CDR3 bases are TGTGCCAACAGCGACGGGGCGGGGGAGACCCAGTACTTC. This rearrangement joins TRBV28 to TRBJ2-5, with TRBD2 as a possible D gene (6 bases). Trimming shortened V by 10 bases and J by 5 bases, and 17 bases separated the two germline ends. This CDR3 contains 13 residues. Germline V CDR1 and CDR2: MDHEN, SYDVKM.

This chain uses TRBV27 with TRBJ2-7; 9 bases line up with TRBD1. Germline V gives CDR1 MNHEY, CDR2 SMNVEV (reference sequence). This CDR3 region has 14 residues. The junction had 5 bases not matched to a gene; V was cut back by 4 bases and J by 4 bases. In DNA, the CDR3 is TGTGCCAGCAGTTGGGGGACAGGGAGTTACGAGCAGTACTTC. Translating it yields CASSWGTGSYEQYF.

This chain uses TRBV27 with TRBJ2-7; TRBD2 aligns across 9 bases. There are 13 residues in the CDR3. Per the germline V gene, CDR1 is MNHEY and CDR2 is SMNVEV (reference sequence). The ends lost 8 bases at V and 4 bases at J; junction bases unmatched: 6. CDR3 nucleotides: TGTGCCAGCGGCGGGAGGGCCGTTTACGAGCAGTACTTC. Its translation is CASGGRAVYEQYF.

This clone was observed a few times. The chain couples TRBV20-1 to TRBJ2-1; no definite D call. Germline values: CDR1 DFQATT, CDR2 SNEGSKA (reference sequence). With 3 bases removed from V and 5 bases from J, the gap between germline ends came to 2 bases. The CDR3 covers 10 residues. This CDR3 is CSASDNEQFF. The CDR3 coding sequence is TGCAGTGCTAGCGACAATGAGCAGTTCTTC.

The chain has TRBV6-5 and TRBJ1-2; TRBD1 agrees at 9 bases. V trimming: 0 bases; J trimming: 8 bases; junction bases outside the gene matches: 1. The CDR3 spans 13 residues. Per germline, CDR1 MNHEY and CDR2 SVGAGI. CDR3 bases: TGTGCCAGCAGTTACTCGGGGACAGGGGGCTACACCTTC. It is translated as CASSYSGTGGYTF.

This rearrangement joins TRBV13 to TRBJ2-6; D is unresolved. This CDR3 has 16 residues. CDR1 PRHDT and CDR2 FYEKMQ come from the germline V gene (reference sequence). V gave up 5 bases and J gave up 0 bases, with 11 bases separating them. DNA for the CDR3: TGTGCCAGCAGCATACTTTTTAGCTCTGGGGCCAACGTCCTGACTTTC. Amino acid sequence: CASSILFSSGANVLTF.

The rearrangement uses TRBV28 and TRBJ2-7; 8 nucleotides agree with TRBD1. Trimming at V came to 5 bases and at J to 4 bases, leaving 10 bases not matched to a gene. Germline V gene lookup returns CDR1 MDHEN and CDR2 SYDVKM. The CDR3 is 15 amino acids. Here the CDR3 DNA reads TGTGCCAGCAGTCCCAGGGGGCGAAGGACGTACGAGCAGTACTTC. It codes for CASSPRGRRTYEQYF.

The CDR3 bases are TGTGCCAGTAGTTCCGGCGACAGGGGGCTCAATCAGCCCCAGCATTTT. Translating it yields CASSSGDRGLNQPQHF. V and J are TRBV19 and TRBJ1-5; 10 nucleotides line up with TRBD1. The CDR3 is 16 residues long. V shed 5 bases, J shed 3 bases, and the junction held 7 bases outside the gene matches. The germline V gene encodes CDR1 LNHDA and CDR2 SQIVND (reference sequence).

This clone was recorded a few times. This chain connects TRBV11-2 to TRBJ1-6; unclear D gene. The V and J ends lost 5 bases and 5 bases respectively, with 10 bases between them. CDR1 is SGHAT, CDR2 FQNNGV, per germline. CDR3 length: 14 amino acids. Written as DNA, the CDR3 is TGTGCCAGCAGCCTCGAGGGCCATAATTCACCCCTCCACTTT. It codes for CASSLEGHNSPLHF.